These T cell receptor beta chains were read from a single sample in a study of blood T cell repertoires in COVID-19. Here immunoSEQ multiplex PCR was the method, and the copy in TCRdb shows in-frame clones only, minus some. Of about 280,000 clones listed, 83% are singletons. Material for sequencing was peripheral blood. All receptors derive from a woman aged 45-65 years who had recovered from COVID-19. Each CDR3 is given with its conserved first and last residue. D genes are given only for firm matches. Clone size is stated in some rows and not others, as once, few, many or a class when expanded.

NA	TRBV7-3	TRBJ2-1	NA	TGTGCCAGCAGCATCCACTATGACTCCTACAATGAGCAGTTCTTC	CASSIHYDSYNEQFF
TRBD2	TRBV9	TRBJ2-1	NA	TGTGCCAGCAGCGTAGACCCCAGGGGGACTAGCGGAGTCTCCTACAATGAGCAGTTCTTC	CASSVDPRGTSGVSYNEQFF
NA	TRBV10-2	TRBJ2-1	NA	TGCGCCAGCAGTGAGTTCGACGGGGGGCAGCCCTGGGCCTACAATGAGCAGTTCTTC	CASSEFDGGQPWAYNEQFF
NA	TRBV2	TRBJ2-1	NA	TGTGCCAGCCTGGACAACCGCTCCTACAATGAGCAGTTCTTC	CASLDNRSYNEQFF
TRBD1	TRBV30	TRBJ1-3	NA	TGTGCCTGGAGTGTCGCGAACAGGGGGCTCGGATTTTGGGGAAACACCATATATTTT	CAWSVANRGLGFWGNTIYF
NA	TRBV7-3	TRBJ2-7	NA	TGTGCCAGCAGCCCTTGGAGTGGGAGCGGCGAGCAGTACTTC	CASSPWSGSGEQYF
TRBD1	TRBV19	TRBJ1-4	NA	TGTGCCAGTAGTATTCGACAGGGGATAGGTGAAAAACTGTTTTTT	CASSIRQGIGEKLFF
NA	TRBV6-5	TRBJ2-2	few	TGTGCCAGCACCCAGGGGTCCTCGAACACCGGGGAGCTGTTTTTT	CASTQGSSNTGELFF
TRBD1	TRBV4-1	TRBJ1-6	many	TGCGCCAGCAGCCAAAAAGATACAGGGGTTGGCTCACCCCTCCACTTT	CASSQKDTGVGSPLHF
NA	TRBV28	TRBJ1-4	NA	TGTGCCAGCACCCATTATCGGAGGCAGGACCGAAGAAATGAAAAACTGTTTTTT	CASTHYRRQDRRNEKLFF
TRBD1	TRBV28	TRBJ1-6	NA	TGTGCCAGCAGCACCGGACAGGGGAATTCACCCCTCCACTTT	CASSTGQGNSPLHF
NA	TRBV28	TRBJ2-1	NA	TGTGCCAGCAGCGCAACAGGGGGAGGGTCCGATGAGCAGTTCTTC	CASSATGGGSDEQFF
NA	TRBV9	TRBJ2-3	NA	TGTGCCAGCAGCGTCCAGGGAGGCCCCACAGATACGCAGTATTTT	CASSVQGGPTDTQYF
TRBD1	TRBV6-2/TRBV6-3	TRBJ1-2	NA	TGTGCCAGCAGTTACTCGACAGGGAATGGCTACACCTTC	CASSYSTGNGYTF
TRBD2	TRBV9	TRBJ2-5	NA	TGTGCCAGCAGCGTAGAGGCTAGCGGGATTCAAGAGACCCAGTACTTC	CASSVEASGIQETQYF
NA	TRBV18	TRBJ1-1	NA	TGTGCCAGCTCACCGGTACAGTCCCTTTTGAACACTGAAGCTTTCTTT	CASSPVQSLLNTEAFF
NA	TRBV2	TRBJ2-3	NA	TGTGCCAGCAGGCCAGCGGGTTCCCGCACAGATACGCAGTATTTT	CASRPAGSRTDTQYF
NA	TRBV7-2	TRBJ1-2	few	TGTGCCAGCAGCTTAGGACAGGAACGTGGCTACACCTTC	CASSLGQERGYTF
NA	TRBV19	TRBJ2-3	NA	TGTGCCAGTAGTGTGGAGGGCTTCACAGATACGCAGTATTTT	CASSVEGFTDTQYF
NA	TRBV7-8	TRBJ1-5	NA	TGTGCCAGCAGCCAAGCCCCCAAGGGGCAGCCCCAGCATTTT	CASSQAPKGQPQHF
TRBD2	TRBV5-1	TRBJ2-7	NA	TGCGCCAGCAGATTGCGGACTAGCGGACCCACCCCGGGGGAGCAGTACTTC	CASRLRTSGPTPGEQYF
NA	TRBV28	TRBJ1-2	NA	TGTGCCAGCAGTTCCGCGGGGTCTGGCTACACCTTC	CASSSAGSGYTF
TRBD2	TRBV10-3	TRBJ2-1	NA	TGTGCCATCAGTGAGCCGACTAGCGGGAGTACGGGGATGAAGTTCTTC	CAISEPTSGSTGMKFF
TRBD1	TRBV25-1	TRBJ1-3	NA	TGTGCCAGCAGTGAAGACAGGGTTGGAAACACCATATATTTT	CASSEDRVGNTIYF
NA	TRBV10-3	TRBJ2-3	few	TGTGCCATCAGACAGGTTTTGGGAGATACGCAGTATTTT	CAIRQVLGDTQYF
TRBD1	TRBV18	TRBJ2-5	once	TGTGCCAGCTCACAACAGGGGGAAGAGACCCAGTACTTC	CASSQQGEETQYF
TRBD2	TRBV15	TRBJ2-5	NA	TGTGCCACCAGCCCGACTAGCGGGAGCAAAGAGACCCAGTACTTC	CATSPTSGSKETQYF
NA	TRBV6-5	TRBJ1-5	NA	TGTGCCAGCACTCAGGGAGGGGGGACATGGCAGCCCCAGCATTTT	CASTQGGGTWQPQHF
TRBD2	TRBV19	TRBJ2-1	NA	TGTGCCAGTAGTACGCCCCGGGTAGCGGGAGTGAACAATGAGCAGTTCTTC	CASSTPRVAGVNNEQFF
NA	TRBV18	TRBJ1-2	NA	TGTGCCAGCTCACGGGGGGAAGGATATGGCTACACCTTC	CASSRGEGYGYTF
TRBD1	TRBV5-1	TRBJ1-2	NA	TGCGCCAGCAGCTTGGGACAGGGGGCTGACTATGGCTACACCTTC	CASSLGQGADYGYTF
TRBD1	TRBV28	TRBJ1-2	NA	TGTGCCAGCAGTTCGCCCGGGACAGGGGGTGGCTACACCTTC	CASSSPGTGGGYTF
NA	TRBV13	TRBJ2-7	NA	TGTGCCAGCAGCTCTTCACGGTCCTCCTACGAGCAGTACTTC	CASSSSRSSYEQYF
NA	TRBV24-1	TRBJ2-2	NA	TGTGCCACCAGTGATCCAGGTCAAGGGGCCGGCGGGGAGCTGTTTTTT	CATSDPGQGAGGELFF
TRBD2	TRBV11-2	TRBJ2-1	NA	TGTGCCAGCAGCCAGGGACTAGTCGGAAGGGAGCAGTTCTTC	CASSQGLVGREQFF
TRBD1	TRBV6-6	TRBJ1-5	NA	TGTGCCACCAGGGACAGGCATAGCAATCAGCCCCAGCATTTT	CATRDRHSNQPQHF
NA	TRBV6-5	TRBJ1-2	NA	TGTGCCAGCAGACCCCAACAGGGCGTTAGACAGAGCTACACCTTC	CASRPQQGVRQSYTF
TRBD1	TRBV27	TRBJ1-4	NA	TGTGCCAGCAGTCCACGGGGATTCCGGGACAGGAGGGATGAAAAACTGTTTTTT	CASSPRGFRDRRDEKLFF
NA	TRBV6-1	TRBJ1-4	NA	TGTGCCAGCAGTGATCCGGGTGGAAGAGCAACTAATGAAAAACTGTTTTTT	CASSDPGGRATNEKLFF
NA	TRBV5-1	TRBJ2-2	NA	TGCGCCAGCAGCCCTGGACACACGAACACCGGGGAGCTGTTTTTT	CASSPGHTNTGELFF
TRBD1	TRBV4-3	TRBJ1-1	once	TGCGCCAGCAGCCCTGGACAGGGAGGGGTTGGAACTGAAGCTTTCTTT	CASSPGQGGVGTEAFF
NA	TRBV9	TRBJ1-1	NA	TGTGCCAGCAGCGCACCCCCCGGGGGGCTGAACACTGAAGCTTTCTTT	CASSAPPGGLNTEAFF
TRBD2	TRBV7-9	TRBJ2-5	NA	TGTGCCAGCAGCATGGGACTAGCGGGAGTAGGGGAGACCCAGTACTTC	CASSMGLAGVGETQYF
TRBD2	TRBV7-9	TRBJ2-1	NA	TGTGCCAGCAGCCCGATACTAGCGGGGAATGAGCAGTTCTTC	CASSPILAGNEQFF
NA	TRBV19	TRBJ1-6	NA	TGTGCCAGTAGTATCGGGGGTGGAGGGGATTCACCCCTCCACTTT	CASSIGGGGDSPLHF
TRBD1	TRBV2	TRBJ1-1	NA	TGTGCCAGCAGTAAGGAGGGGGCTGTTGCGGAGGCTGAAGCTTTCTTT	CASSKEGAVAEAEAFF